This TCR beta chain was sequenced during a study of T cell responses to AZD1222 COVID-19 vaccine. In the study overall: Doses given second, at about 4 or about 12 weeks, were pooled. Notes on the study in general: Elevations in Spike-specific TCR breadth and depth followed administration of two AZD1222 doses. Donors skewed white British and female; clonal diversity was possibly underestimated. Spike-wide vaccine-associated CD4 TCRs dominated at 160-218 and 743-854.

Per germline, CDR1 SGHNT and CDR2 YYREEE (reference sequence). Trimming took 4 bases from V and 5 from J; bases not matched to a gene: 11. This CDR3 has 15 residues. About this clone itself: As yet, its antigen is unknown.

Data came from immunoSEQ multiplex PCR; TCRdb stores just in-frame clones and leaves some out. The table shows more than 95,000 clones, with roughly 88% occurring only once. The V and J genes are TRBV5-4 and TRBJ2-5; 7 nucleotides align to TRBD1. The receptor was derived from an adult in good health. The input for sequencing was peripheral blood, taken on day 0 of AZD1222 vaccination. CDR3 in amino acids: CASSPPTTGYETQYF. The CDR3 DNA reads as TGTGCCAGCAGCCCACCGACGACAGGGTATGAGACCCAGTACTTC.